This is a list of T cell receptor beta chains from one sample in a study of shared clonotypes between healthy human individuals. The table came from immunoSEQ multiplex PCR; TCRdb's copy has only in-frame clones and leaves some out. The data contain roughly 320,000 clones, around 87% of them seen just once; the ten biggest clones take up around 16%. The sample comprised memory CD8+ T cells sorted from blood. These receptors were taken from a man between 18 and 35 years old in good health. Both conserved end residues are part of each CDR3. The order of the fields is J gene, clone size, D gene, V gene, CDR3 protein, CDR3 DNA. The D gene is left open where the match is weak. Size tells how often a clone was seen (once, few, many) or the class of an expanded clone, and some rows leave it out.

j_gene: TRBJ1-2
abundance: NA
d_gene: NA
v_gene: TRBV6-4
CDR3aa: CASSAKRGLLFGYTF
CDR3nt: TGTGCCAGCAGCGCCAAACGGGGACTACTCTTTGGCTACACCTTC

j_gene: TRBJ1-1
abundance: NA
d_gene: NA
v_gene: TRBV5-6
CDR3aa: CASAPTAGTEAFF
CDR3nt: TGTGCCAGCGCGCCGACAGCGGGCACTGAAGCTTTCTTT

j_gene: TRBJ1-1
abundance: NA
d_gene: NA
v_gene: TRBV6-1
CDR3aa: CASSETQLDTEAFF
CDR3nt: TGTGCCAGCAGTGAAACTCAGCTGGATACTGAAGCTTTCTTT

j_gene: TRBJ2-7
abundance: NA
d_gene: NA
v_gene: TRBV28
CDR3aa: CASSRPGRSEQYF
CDR3nt: TGTGCCAGCAGCCGACCCGGGCGGTCCGAGCAGTACTTC

j_gene: TRBJ2-7
abundance: once
d_gene: TRBD2
v_gene: TRBV7-9
CDR3aa: CASSPPPSGGPEQYF
CDR3nt: TGTGCCAGCAGCCCCCCTCCTAGCGGGGGGCCCGAGCAGTACTTC

j_gene: TRBJ1-1
abundance: once
d_gene: NA
v_gene: TRBV19
CDR3aa: CASPSITGTEAFF
CDR3nt: TGTGCCAGCCCTTCCATCACGGGCACTGAAGCTTTCTTT

j_gene: TRBJ2-5
abundance: NA
d_gene: NA
v_gene: TRBV10-2
CDR3aa: CASSLTAQETQYF
CDR3nt: TGCGCCAGCAGTTTGACAGCTCAAGAGACCCAGTACTTC

j_gene: TRBJ2-3
abundance: once
d_gene: TRBD2
v_gene: TRBV11-2
CDR3aa: CASSSPVLRSGSPDTQYF
CDR3nt: TGTGCCAGCAGCTCTCCGGTTCTACGTAGCGGGAGCCCAGATACGCAGTATTTT

j_gene: TRBJ1-1
abundance: NA
d_gene: NA
v_gene: TRBV11-2
CDR3aa: CASSPGTSEAFF
CDR3nt: TGTGCCAGCAGCCCAGGGACCTCTGAAGCTTTCTTT

j_gene: TRBJ2-1
abundance: NA
d_gene: NA
v_gene: TRBV6-4
CDR3aa: CASSDSVGDEQFF
CDR3nt: TGTGCCAGCAGTGACTCTGTTGGGGATGAGCAGTTCTTC

j_gene: TRBJ2-3
abundance: NA
d_gene: NA
v_gene: TRBV4-3
CDR3aa: CASSQGSAGGDTQYF
CDR3nt: TGCGCCAGCAGCCAGGGTTCGGCGGGCGGAGATACGCAGTATTTT

j_gene: TRBJ1-6
abundance: NA
d_gene: TRBD1
v_gene: TRBV5-1
CDR3aa: CASSLQGQGESPLHF
CDR3nt: TGCGCCAGCAGCTTGCAGGGACAGGGAGAGTCACCCCTCCACTTT

j_gene: TRBJ2-1
abundance: NA
d_gene: NA
v_gene: TRBV4-1
CDR3aa: CASSQVRSNEQFF
CDR3nt: TGCGCCAGCAGCCAAGTCAGATCCAATGAGCAGTTCTTC

j_gene: TRBJ1-5
abundance: NA
d_gene: NA
v_gene: TRBV6-1
CDR3aa: CASSEGEGQPQHF
CDR3nt: TGTGCCAGCAGTGAAGGGGAAGGGCAGCCCCAGCATTTT

j_gene: TRBJ2-7
abundance: NA
d_gene: TRBD1
v_gene: TRBV5-4
CDR3aa: CASTRTGFNEQYF
CDR3nt: TGTGCCAGCACCCGGACAGGGTTCAACGAGCAGTACTTC

j_gene: TRBJ2-7
abundance: NA
d_gene: NA
v_gene: TRBV10-3
CDR3aa: CAISESFGDYEQYF
CDR3nt: TGTGCCATCAGTGAGTCCTTTGGTGACTACGAGCAGTACTTC

j_gene: TRBJ2-5
abundance: NA
d_gene: NA
v_gene: TRBV7-7
CDR3aa: CASSSDLRKTQYF
CDR3nt: TGTGCTAGCAGCTCGGACTTGCGGAAGACCCAGTACTTC

j_gene: TRBJ1-6
abundance: NA
d_gene: NA
v_gene: TRBV6-1
CDR3aa: CASSGQGIGNSPLHF
CDR3nt: TGTGCCAGCAGTGGTCAGGGTATTGGTAATTCACCCCTCCACTTT

j_gene: TRBJ2-2
abundance: NA
d_gene: TRBD2
v_gene: TRBV4-3
CDR3aa: CASSQYSGSSGELFF
CDR3nt: TGCGCCAGCAGCCAGTATAGCGGGAGTTCCGGGGAGCTGTTTTTT

j_gene: TRBJ2-1
abundance: NA
d_gene: NA
v_gene: TRBV27
CDR3aa: CASSLPSVDHEQFF
CDR3nt: TGTGCCAGCAGTCTCCCCTCGGTGGATCATGAGCAGTTCTTC

j_gene: TRBJ2-1
abundance: NA
d_gene: TRBD2
v_gene: TRBV6-6
CDR3aa: CATGTSDVNEQFF
CDR3nt: TGTGCCACCGGGACTAGCGATGTAAATGAGCAGTTCTTC

j_gene: TRBJ2-5
abundance: NA
d_gene: NA
v_gene: TRBV7-6
CDR3aa: CASSLAARVETQYF
CDR3nt: TGTGCCAGCAGCTTAGCGGCCAGGGTAGAGACCCAGTACTTC

j_gene: TRBJ1-1
abundance: NA
d_gene: NA
v_gene: TRBV6-5
CDR3aa: CASSYTGPNTEAFF
CDR3nt: TGTGCCAGCAGTTACACAGGGCCGAACACTGAAGCTTTCTTT

j_gene: TRBJ1-2
abundance: NA
d_gene: TRBD1
v_gene: TRBV7-6
CDR3aa: CASSFGTGSLYGYTF
CDR3nt: TGTGCCAGCAGCTTCGGGACAGGCTCCCTCTATGGCTACACCTTC

j_gene: TRBJ1-6
abundance: few
d_gene: TRBD1
v_gene: TRBV11-3
CDR3aa: CASSSRGESYNSPLHF
CDR3nt: TGTGCCAGCAGCTCCAGGGGGGAGTCCTATAATTCACCCCTCCACTTT

j_gene: TRBJ2-7
abundance: once
d_gene: TRBD2
v_gene: TRBV5-1
CDR3aa: CASSHSLAGAWEQYF
CDR3nt: TGCGCCAGCAGCCACTCACTAGCGGGGGCCTGGGAGCAGTACTTC

j_gene: TRBJ2-1
abundance: NA
d_gene: TRBD1
v_gene: TRBV30
CDR3aa: CAWSFRDRGHYNEQFF
CDR3nt: TGTGCCTGGAGCTTCCGGGACAGGGGGCACTACAATGAGCAGTTCTTC

j_gene: TRBJ1-6
abundance: NA
d_gene: NA
v_gene: TRBV27
CDR3aa: CASSVPGTQRPRDNSPLHF
CDR3nt: TGTGCCAGCAGTGTGCCGGGGACACAACGCCCTCGGGATAATTCACCCCTCCACTTT

j_gene: TRBJ2-7
abundance: NA
d_gene: NA
v_gene: TRBV28
CDR3aa: CASSFGQANTYEQYF
CDR3nt: TGTGCCAGCAGTTTCGGACAAGCCAATACCTACGAGCAGTACTTC

j_gene: TRBJ2-1
abundance: NA
d_gene: TRBD2
v_gene: TRBV7-6
CDR3aa: CASSLTPASSGPYEQFF
CDR3nt: TGTGCCAGCAGCTTAACCCCAGCGTCTAGCGGGCCGTATGAGCAGTTCTTC

j_gene: TRBJ1-1
abundance: NA
d_gene: NA
v_gene: TRBV5-1
CDR3aa: CASSRTGVNTEAFF
CDR3nt: TGCGCCAGCAGCAGAACAGGAGTAAACACTGAAGCTTTCTTT

j_gene: TRBJ2-1
abundance: few
d_gene: NA
v_gene: TRBV27
CDR3aa: CASKLQGHNEQFF
CDR3nt: TGTGCCAGCAAGCTTCAGGGACACAATGAGCAGTTCTTC

j_gene: TRBJ1-5
abundance: NA
d_gene: NA
v_gene: TRBV4-1
CDR3aa: CASTFNQPQHF
CDR3nt: TGCGCCAGCACCTTCAATCAGCCCCAGCATTTT

j_gene: TRBJ1-2
abundance: many
d_gene: NA
v_gene: TRBV7-9
CDR3aa: CASSPNTGGGYTF
CDR3nt: TGTGCCAGCAGCCCCAACACTGGGGGTGGCTACACCTTC

j_gene: TRBJ2-7
abundance: NA
d_gene: TRBD1
v_gene: TRBV7-9
CDR3aa: CASSPGTGESYEQYF
CDR3nt: TGTGCCAGCAGCCCAGGGACAGGGGAATCCTACGAGCAGTACTTC

j_gene: TRBJ2-7
abundance: NA
d_gene: NA
v_gene: TRBV6-5
CDR3aa: CASSYGDSYEQYF
CDR3nt: TGTGCCAGCAGTTATGGAGACAGCTACGAGCAGTACTTC

j_gene: TRBJ2-6
abundance: NA
d_gene: NA
v_gene: TRBV27
CDR3aa: CASSFNSGANVLTF
CDR3nt: TGTGCCAGCAGTTTTAACTCTGGGGCCAACGTCCTGACTTTC

j_gene: TRBJ2-3
abundance: NA
d_gene: NA
v_gene: TRBV27
CDR3aa: CASSDTEFTDTQYF
CDR3nt: TGTGCCAGCAGTGACACGGAGTTCACAGATACGCAGTATTTT

j_gene: TRBJ2-4
abundance: NA
d_gene: TRBD1
v_gene: TRBV5-1
CDR3aa: CASSPRQGKNIQYF
CDR3nt: TGCGCCAGCAGCCCTAGACAGGGAAAAAACATTCAGTACTTC